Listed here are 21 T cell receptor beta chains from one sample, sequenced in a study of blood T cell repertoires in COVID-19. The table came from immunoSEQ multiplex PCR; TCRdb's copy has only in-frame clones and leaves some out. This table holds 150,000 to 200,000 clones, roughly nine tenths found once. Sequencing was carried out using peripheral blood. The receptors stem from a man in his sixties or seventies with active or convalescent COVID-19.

In DNA form, the CDR3 reads TGTGCCAGCAGGCTTGAGTTCACCGGGGAGCTGTTTTTT. Its protein is CASRLEFTGELFF. This chain links TRBV6-5 with TRBJ2-2; unclear D gene. Looked up from germline, CDR1 is MNHEY and CDR2 is SVGAGI. Between the trimmed V and J ends, which lost 6 bases and 4 bases, there was a span of 9 bases. The CDR3 runs to 13 residues.

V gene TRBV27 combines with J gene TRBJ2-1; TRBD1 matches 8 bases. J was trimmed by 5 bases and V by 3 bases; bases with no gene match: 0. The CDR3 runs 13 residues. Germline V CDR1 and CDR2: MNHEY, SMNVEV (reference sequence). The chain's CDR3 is CASSLGQDNEQFF. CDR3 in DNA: TGTGCCAGCAGTTTGGGACAGGACAATGAGCAGTTCTTC.

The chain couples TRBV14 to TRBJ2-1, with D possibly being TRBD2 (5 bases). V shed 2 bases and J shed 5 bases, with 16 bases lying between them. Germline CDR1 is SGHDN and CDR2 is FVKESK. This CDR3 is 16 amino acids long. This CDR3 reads CASSQRLGLANNEQFF. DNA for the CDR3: TGTGCCAGCAGCCAAAGGCTAGGTCTAGCCAACAATGAGCAGTTCTTC.

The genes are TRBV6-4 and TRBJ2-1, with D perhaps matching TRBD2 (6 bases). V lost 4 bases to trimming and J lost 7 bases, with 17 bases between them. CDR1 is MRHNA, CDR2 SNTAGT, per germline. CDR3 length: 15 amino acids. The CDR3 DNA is TGTGCCAGCAGTGTTGGCGGGGCAAAAAAAAATGAGCAGTTCTTC. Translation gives CASSVGGAKKNEQFF.

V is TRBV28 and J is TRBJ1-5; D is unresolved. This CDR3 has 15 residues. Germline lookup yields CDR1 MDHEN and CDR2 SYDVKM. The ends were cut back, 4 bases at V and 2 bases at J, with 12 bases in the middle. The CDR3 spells CASSSGGWGNQPQHF. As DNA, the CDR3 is TGTGCCAGCAGTTCCGGCGGCTGGGGCAATCAGCCCCAGCATTTT.

CDR3 region: CASSQRDRATTDTQYF. CDR3 DNA sequence: TGTGCCAGCAGCCAACGGGACAGGGCCACCACAGATACGCAGTATTTT. The gene calls are TRBV11-2 and TRBJ2-3; 9 bases are a match to TRBD1. The CDR3 is 16 amino acids. The trim removed 5 bases at V and 2 bases at J, leaving 8 bases unmatched. Germline V gene lookup returns CDR1 SGHAT and CDR2 FQNNGV.

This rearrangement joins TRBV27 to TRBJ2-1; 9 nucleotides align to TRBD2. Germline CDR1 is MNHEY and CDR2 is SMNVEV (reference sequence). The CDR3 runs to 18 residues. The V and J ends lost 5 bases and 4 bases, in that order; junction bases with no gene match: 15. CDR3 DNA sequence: TGTGCCAGCAGTCCCGAACGTGTATATAGCGGGAGTTACAATGAGCAGTTCTTC. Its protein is CASSPERVYSGSYNEQFF.

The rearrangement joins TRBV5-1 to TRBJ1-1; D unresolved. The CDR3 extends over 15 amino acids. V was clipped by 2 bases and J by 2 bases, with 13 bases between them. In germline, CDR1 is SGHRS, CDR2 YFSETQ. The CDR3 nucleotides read TGCGCCAGCAGCTTAGAGACGGGTCCCAACACTGAAGCTTTCTTT. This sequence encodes CASSLETGPNTEAFF.

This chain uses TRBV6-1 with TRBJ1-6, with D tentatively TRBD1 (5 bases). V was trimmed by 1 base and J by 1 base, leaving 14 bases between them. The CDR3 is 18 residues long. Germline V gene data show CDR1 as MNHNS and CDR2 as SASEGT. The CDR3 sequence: CASSEEARGWSYNSPLHF. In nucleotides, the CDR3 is TGTGCCAGCAGTGAAGAGGCCCGGGGGTGGTCCTATAATTCACCCCTCCACTTT.

The CDR3 DNA reads TGTGCCTGGAGTGTAGGGGCGCCTGTGAGAGATGAGCAGTTCTTC. Translation: CAWSVGAPVRDEQFF. The J gene is TRBJ2-1, the V gene TRBV30; TRBD1 might be the D (5 bases). The V end was cut by 0 bases, the J end by 8 bases, with 17 bases between. The CDR3 covers 15 residues. The germline V gene encodes CDR1 GTSNPN and CDR2 SVGIG (reference sequence).

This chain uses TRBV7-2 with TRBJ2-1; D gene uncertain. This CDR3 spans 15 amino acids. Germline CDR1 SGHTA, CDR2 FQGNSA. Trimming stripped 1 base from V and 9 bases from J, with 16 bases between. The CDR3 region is CASSLGRSPSSEQFF. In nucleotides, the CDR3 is TGTGCCAGCAGCTTAGGGCGGAGCCCCTCATCTGAGCAGTTCTTC.

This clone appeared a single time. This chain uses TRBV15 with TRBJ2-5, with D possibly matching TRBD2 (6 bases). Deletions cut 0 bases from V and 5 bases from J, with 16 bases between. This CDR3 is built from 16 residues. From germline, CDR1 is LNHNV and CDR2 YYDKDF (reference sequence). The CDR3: CATSREGGAGSETQYF. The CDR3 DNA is TGTGCCACCAGCAGAGAGGGGGGTGCGGGTTCGGAGACCCAGTACTTC.

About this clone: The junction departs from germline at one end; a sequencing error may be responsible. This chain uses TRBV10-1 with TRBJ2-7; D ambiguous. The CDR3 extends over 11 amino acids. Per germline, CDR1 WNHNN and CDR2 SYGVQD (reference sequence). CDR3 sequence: CASSDNYEQYF. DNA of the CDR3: TGCGCCAGTAGTGACAACTACGAGCAGTACTTC.

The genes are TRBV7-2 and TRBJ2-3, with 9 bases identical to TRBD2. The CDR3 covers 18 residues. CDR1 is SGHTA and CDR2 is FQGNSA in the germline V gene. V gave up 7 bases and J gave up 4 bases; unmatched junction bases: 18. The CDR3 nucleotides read TGTGCCAGCACCCTAAGAACACGGCGGGGGGGCCTGGCAGATACGCAGTATTTT. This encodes CASTLRTRRGGLADTQYF.

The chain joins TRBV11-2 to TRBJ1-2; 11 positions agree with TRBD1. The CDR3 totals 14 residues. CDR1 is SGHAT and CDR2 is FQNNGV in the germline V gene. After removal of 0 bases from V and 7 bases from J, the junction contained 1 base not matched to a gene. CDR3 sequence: CASSLEGTGGGYTF. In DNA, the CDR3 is TGTGCCAGCAGCTTAGAAGGGACAGGGGGTGGCTACACCTTC.

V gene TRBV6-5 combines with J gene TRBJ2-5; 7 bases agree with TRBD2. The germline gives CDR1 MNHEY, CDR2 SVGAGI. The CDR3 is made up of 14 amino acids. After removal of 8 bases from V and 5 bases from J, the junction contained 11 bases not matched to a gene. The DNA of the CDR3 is TGTGCCAGCGAGCGGAGCGGGGTGGGCGAGACCCAGTACTTC. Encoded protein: CASERSGVGETQYF.

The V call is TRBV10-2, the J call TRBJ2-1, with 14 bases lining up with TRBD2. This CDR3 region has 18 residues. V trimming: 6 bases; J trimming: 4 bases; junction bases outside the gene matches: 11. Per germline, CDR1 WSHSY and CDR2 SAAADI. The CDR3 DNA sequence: TGCGCCAGCAGAGTCGGGACTAGCGGGAGAGTAGTTTACAATGAGCAGTTCTTC. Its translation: CASRVGTSGRVVYNEQFF.

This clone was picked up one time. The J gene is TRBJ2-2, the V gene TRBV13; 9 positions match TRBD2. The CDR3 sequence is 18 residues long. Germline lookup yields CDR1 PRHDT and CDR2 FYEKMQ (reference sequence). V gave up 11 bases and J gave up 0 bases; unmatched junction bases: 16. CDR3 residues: CACYAGTSSFANTGELFF. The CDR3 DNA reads TGTGCCTGCTACGCCGGGACTAGCAGCTTCGCGAACACCGGGGAGCTGTTTTTT.

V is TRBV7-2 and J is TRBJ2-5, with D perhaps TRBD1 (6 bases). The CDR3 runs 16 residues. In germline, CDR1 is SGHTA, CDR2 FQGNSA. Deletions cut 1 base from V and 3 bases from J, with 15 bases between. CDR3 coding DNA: TGTGCCAGCAGCTTAGGCCGAGGGGGTGGTGAAGAGACCCAGTACTTC. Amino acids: CASSLGRGGGEETQYF.

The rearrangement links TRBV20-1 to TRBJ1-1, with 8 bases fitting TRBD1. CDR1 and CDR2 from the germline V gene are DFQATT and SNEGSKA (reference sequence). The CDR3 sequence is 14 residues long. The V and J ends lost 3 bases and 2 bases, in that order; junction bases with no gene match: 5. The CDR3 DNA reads TGCAGTGCTAGTAGGACAGGGTCCAACACTGAAGCTTTCTTT. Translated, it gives CSASRTGSNTEAFF.

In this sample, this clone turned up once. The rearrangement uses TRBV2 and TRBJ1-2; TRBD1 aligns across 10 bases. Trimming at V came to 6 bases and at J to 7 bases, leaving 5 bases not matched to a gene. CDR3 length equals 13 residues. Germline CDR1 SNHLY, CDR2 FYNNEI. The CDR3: CASSPGTGVGYTF. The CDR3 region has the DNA TGTGCCAGCAGCCCCGGGACAGGGGTTGGCTACACCTTC.